The present T cell receptor (beta chain) was sequenced within a study of cytomegalovirus exposure and HLA in healthy donors. General observations from the study: The authors confirmed in vitro that three CMV-associated chains were specific for CMV antigens.

Concerning this clone: The target antigen is unknown.

The CDR3 runs 15 residues. Germline V gene data show CDR1 as MGHRA and CDR2 as YSYEKL. Trimming cost V 1 base and J 3 bases; bases outside gene matches: 4. Data came from immunoSEQ multiplex PCR; TCRdb stores just in-frame clones and leaves some out. The sample includes approximately 170,000 clones, around four fifths of them seen just once. From the 120-subject validation cohort, which was separate from the approximately 670-subject first cohort, the donors were drawn. The specimen sequenced was PBMCs. The chain links TRBV4-1 to TRBJ2-7, with 9 nucleotides matching TRBD2. The receptor comes from a man aged 25-40 years in good health and CMV-seropositive. CDR3 in amino acids: CASSQVAGESYEQYF. The CDR3 coding sequence is TGCGCCAGCAGCCAAGTAGCGGGGGAAAGCTACGAGCAGTACTTC.